This entry is about one T cell receptor beta chain. The CDR3 has 14 amino acids. Per the germline V gene, CDR1 is SEHNR and CDR2 is FQNEAQ (reference sequence). Between the trimmed V and J ends, which lost 5 bases and 1 base, there was a span of 10 bases. Clones were read by immunoSEQ multiplex PCR, and TCRdb kept only the in-frame ones, dropping some. Of about 49,000 clones listed, approximately 94% are singletons. This sample is part of a study of T cell changes during pregnancy in multiple sclerosis. The rearrangement uses TRBV7-9 and TRBJ2-3; D remains unclear. Material: CD8+ T cells from peripheral blood mononuclear cells, obtained before pregnancy. The sequence came from a female donor with multiple sclerosis, enrolled in a pregnancy study. In DNA form, the CDR3 reads TGTGCCAGCAGCCTAAGACAAGGCACAGATACGCAGTATTTT. Translating gives CASSLRQGTDTQYF.